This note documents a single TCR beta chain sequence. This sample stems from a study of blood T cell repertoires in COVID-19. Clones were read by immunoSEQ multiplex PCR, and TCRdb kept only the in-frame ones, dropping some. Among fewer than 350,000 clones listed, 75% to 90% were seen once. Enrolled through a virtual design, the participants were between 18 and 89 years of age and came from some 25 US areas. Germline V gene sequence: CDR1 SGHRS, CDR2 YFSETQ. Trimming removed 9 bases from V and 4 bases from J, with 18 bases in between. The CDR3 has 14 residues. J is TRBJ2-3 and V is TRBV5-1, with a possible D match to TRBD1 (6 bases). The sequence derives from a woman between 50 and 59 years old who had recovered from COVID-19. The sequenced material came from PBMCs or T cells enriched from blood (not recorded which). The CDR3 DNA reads TGCGCCACCCACCCGGACAGTTGGGCAGATACGCAGTATTTT. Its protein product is CATHPDSWADTQYF.